This T cell receptor beta chain was sequenced in a study of T cells after yellow fever vaccination. The CDR3 sequence is 16 residues long. Trimming cost V 6 bases and J 12 bases; bases outside gene matches: 20. The germline CDR1 and CDR2 sequences are LGHNT and FRNRAP. This clonotype was seen only once. In TCRdb, the 5' RACE reads were re-called with MiXCR into one record per CDR3 protein. Among a few hundred thousand distinct CDR3 sequences listed, 3.5% to 4.5% were seen once. The sequence came from a man between 18 and 29 years old who received the YFV17D yellow fever vaccine. The material sequenced was PBMCs, taken 15 days after the yellow fever booster vaccination. This rearrangement joins TRBV12-5 to TRBJ2-1, with 7 bases fitting TRBD2. In DNA form, the CDR3 reads TGTGCTAGTGGCCTAGGACTAGTAGGAGGGCTTGGGGCGCAGTTCTTC. This translates into CASGLGLVGGLGAQFF.